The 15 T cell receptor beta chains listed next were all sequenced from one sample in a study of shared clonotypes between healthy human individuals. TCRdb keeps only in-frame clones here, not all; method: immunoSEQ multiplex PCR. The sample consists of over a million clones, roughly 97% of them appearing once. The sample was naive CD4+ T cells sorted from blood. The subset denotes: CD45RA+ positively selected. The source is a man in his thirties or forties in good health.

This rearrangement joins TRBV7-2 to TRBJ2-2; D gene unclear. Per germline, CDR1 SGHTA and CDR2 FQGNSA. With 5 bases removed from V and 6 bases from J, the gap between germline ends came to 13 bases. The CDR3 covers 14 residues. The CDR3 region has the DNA TGTGCCAGCAGCCTAACCCCGGCCGCCGGGGAGCTGTTTTTT. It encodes CASSLTPAAGELFF.

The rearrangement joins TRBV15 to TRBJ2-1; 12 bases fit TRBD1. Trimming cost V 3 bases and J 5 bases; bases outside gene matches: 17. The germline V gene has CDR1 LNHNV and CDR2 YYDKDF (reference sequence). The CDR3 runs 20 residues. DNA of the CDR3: TGTGCCACCAGCAGCCCCCCCGGGACAGGGGGCGTTTTCCGAAACAATGAGCAGTTCTTC. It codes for CATSSPPGTGGVFRNNEQFF.

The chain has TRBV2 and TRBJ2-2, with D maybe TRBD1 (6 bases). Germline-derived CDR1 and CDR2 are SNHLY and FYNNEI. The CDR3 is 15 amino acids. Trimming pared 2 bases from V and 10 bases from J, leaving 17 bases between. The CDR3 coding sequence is TGTGCCAGCAGTGAAAGGGGTCAGGGGCGCGCGGAGCTGTTTTTT. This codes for CASSERGQGRAELFF.

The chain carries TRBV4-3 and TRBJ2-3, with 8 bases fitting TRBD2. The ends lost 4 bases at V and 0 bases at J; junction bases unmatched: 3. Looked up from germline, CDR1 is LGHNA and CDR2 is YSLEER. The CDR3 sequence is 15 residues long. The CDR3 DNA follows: TGCGCCAGCAGCCTAATAGCGGGAAGCACAGATACGCAGTATTTT. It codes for CASSLIAGSTDTQYF.

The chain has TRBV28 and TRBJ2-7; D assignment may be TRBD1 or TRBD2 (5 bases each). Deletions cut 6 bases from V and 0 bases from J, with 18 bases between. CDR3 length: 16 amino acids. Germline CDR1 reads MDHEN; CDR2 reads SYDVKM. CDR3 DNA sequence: TGTGCCAGCAGCCCGGGTCGGGGCGGAAGCTCCTACGAGCAGTACTTC. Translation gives CASSPGRGGSSYEQYF.

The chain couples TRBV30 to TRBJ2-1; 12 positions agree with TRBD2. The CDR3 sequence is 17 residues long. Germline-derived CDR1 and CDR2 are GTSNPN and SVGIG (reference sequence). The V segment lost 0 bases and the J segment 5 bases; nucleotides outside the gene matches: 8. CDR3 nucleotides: TGTGCCTGGAGTGTTCGGCTAGCGGGAGGGAAAAACAATGAGCAGTTCTTC. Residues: CAWSVRLAGGKNNEQFF.

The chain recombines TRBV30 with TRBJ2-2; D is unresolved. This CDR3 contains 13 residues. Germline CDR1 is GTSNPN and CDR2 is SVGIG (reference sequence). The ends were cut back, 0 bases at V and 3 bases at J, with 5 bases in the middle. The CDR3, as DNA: TGTGCCTGGAGTGTACCGGACACCGGGGAGCTGTTTTTT. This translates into CAWSVPDTGELFF.

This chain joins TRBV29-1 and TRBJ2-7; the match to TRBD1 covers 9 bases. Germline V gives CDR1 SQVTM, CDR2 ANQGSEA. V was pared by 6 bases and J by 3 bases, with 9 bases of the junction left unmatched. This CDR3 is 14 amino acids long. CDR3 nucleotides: TGCAGCGTCCGGACAGGGGTCACCAACTACGAGCAGTACTTC. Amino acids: CSVRTGVTNYEQYF.

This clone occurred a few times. CDR3 amino acids: CAIRQGGNQPQHF. The CDR3 DNA is TGTGCCATCCGGCAGGGCGGGAATCAGCCCCAGCATTTT. This rearrangement joins TRBV10-3 to TRBJ1-5, with D perhaps TRBD1 (5 bases). Germline V gene lookup returns CDR1 ENHRY and CDR2 SYGVKD. With 8 bases removed from V and 4 bases from J, the gap between germline ends came to 12 bases. CDR3 length: 13 amino acids.

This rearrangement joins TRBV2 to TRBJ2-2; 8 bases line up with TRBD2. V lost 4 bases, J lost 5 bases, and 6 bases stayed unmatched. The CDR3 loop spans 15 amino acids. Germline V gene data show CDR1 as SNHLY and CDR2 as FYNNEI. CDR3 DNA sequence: TGTGCCAGCAGTGGAGGCGGGAGGATTACCGGGGAGCTGTTTTTT. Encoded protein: CASSGGGRITGELFF.

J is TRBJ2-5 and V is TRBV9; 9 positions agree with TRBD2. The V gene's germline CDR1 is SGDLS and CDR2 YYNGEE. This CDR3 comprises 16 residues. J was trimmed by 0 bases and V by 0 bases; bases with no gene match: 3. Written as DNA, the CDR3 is TGTGCCAGCAGCGTAGGTACTAGCGGGCACCAAGAGACCCAGTACTTC. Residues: CASSVGTSGHQETQYF.

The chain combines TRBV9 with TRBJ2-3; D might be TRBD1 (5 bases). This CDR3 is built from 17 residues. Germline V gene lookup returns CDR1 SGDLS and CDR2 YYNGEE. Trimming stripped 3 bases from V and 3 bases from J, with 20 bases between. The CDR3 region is CASSARFRDIGTDTQYF. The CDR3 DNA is TGTGCCAGCAGCGCCCGATTCAGGGATATTGGTACAGATACGCAGTATTTT.

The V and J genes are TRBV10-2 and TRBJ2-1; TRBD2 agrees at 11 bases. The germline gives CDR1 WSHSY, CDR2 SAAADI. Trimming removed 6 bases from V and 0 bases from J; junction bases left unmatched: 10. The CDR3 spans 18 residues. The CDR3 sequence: CASRDTSGSPDSYNEQFF. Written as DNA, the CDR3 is TGCGCCAGCAGAGATACTAGCGGGAGCCCTGACTCCTACAATGAGCAGTTCTTC.

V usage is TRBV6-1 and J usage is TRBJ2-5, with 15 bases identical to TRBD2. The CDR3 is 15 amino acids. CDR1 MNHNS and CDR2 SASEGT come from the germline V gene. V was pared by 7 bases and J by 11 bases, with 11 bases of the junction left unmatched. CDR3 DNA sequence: TGTGCCAGCACCGGGACTAGCGGGAGGATCCTTGGGCAGTACTTC. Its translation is CASTGTSGRILGQYF.

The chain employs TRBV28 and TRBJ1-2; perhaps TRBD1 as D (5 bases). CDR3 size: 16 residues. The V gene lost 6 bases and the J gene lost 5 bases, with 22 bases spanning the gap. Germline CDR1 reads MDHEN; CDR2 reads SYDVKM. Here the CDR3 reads CASSPTGRTLGYGYTF. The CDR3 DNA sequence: TGTGCCAGCAGCCCAACAGGCCGTACCTTGGGGTATGGCTACACCTTC.